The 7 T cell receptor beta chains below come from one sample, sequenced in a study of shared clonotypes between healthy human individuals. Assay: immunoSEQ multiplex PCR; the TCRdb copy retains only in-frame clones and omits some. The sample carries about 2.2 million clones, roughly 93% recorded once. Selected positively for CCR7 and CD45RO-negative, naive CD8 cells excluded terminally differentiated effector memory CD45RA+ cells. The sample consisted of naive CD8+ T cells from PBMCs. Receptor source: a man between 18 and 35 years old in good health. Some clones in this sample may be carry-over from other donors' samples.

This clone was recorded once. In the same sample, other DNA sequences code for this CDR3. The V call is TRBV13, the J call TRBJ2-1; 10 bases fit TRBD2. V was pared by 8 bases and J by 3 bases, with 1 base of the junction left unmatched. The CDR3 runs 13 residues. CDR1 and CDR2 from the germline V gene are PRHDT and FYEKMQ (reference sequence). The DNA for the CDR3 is TGTGCCAGCCGGACTAGCGGCTACAATGAGCAGTTCTTC. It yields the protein CASRTSGYNEQFF.

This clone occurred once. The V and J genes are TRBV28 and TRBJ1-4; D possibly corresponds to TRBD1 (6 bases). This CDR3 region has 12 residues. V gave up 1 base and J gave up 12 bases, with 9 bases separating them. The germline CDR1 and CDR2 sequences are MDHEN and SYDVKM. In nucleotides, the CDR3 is TGTGCCAGCAGTTTATTGGCAGGGGAACTGTTTTTT. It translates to CASSLLAGELFF. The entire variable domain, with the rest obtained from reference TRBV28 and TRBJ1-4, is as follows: DVKVTQSSRYLVKRTGEKVFLECVQDMDHENMFWYRQDPGLGLRLIYFSYDVKMKEKGDIPEGYSVSREKKERFSLILESASTNQTSMYLCASSLLAGELFFGSGTQLSVL.

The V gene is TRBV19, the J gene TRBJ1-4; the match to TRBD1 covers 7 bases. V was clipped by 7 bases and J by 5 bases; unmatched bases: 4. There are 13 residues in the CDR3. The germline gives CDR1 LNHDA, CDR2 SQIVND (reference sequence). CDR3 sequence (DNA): TGTGCCAGTAACAGGGGCCGAAATGAAAAACTGTTTTTT. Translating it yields CASNRGRNEKLFF.

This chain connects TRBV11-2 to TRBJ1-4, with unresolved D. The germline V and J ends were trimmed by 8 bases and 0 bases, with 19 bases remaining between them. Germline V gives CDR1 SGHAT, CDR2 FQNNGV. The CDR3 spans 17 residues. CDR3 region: CASGYRATVATNEKLFF. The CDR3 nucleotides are TGTGCCAGCGGGTATCGGGCTACAGTTGCAACTAATGAAAAACTGTTTTTT. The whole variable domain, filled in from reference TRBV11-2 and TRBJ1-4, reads EAGVAQSPRYKIIEKRQSVAFWCNPISGHATLYWYQQILGQGPKLLIQFQNNGVVDDSQLPKDRFSAERLKGVDSTLKIQPAKLEDSAVYLCASGYRATVATNEKLFFGSGTQLSVL.

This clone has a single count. The CDR3 DNA follows: TGTGCCAGCAGCTCCAATAGCGGACCCACCCTCCAGAACAATGAGCAGTTCTTC. Protein: CASSSNSGPTLQNNEQFF. The chain carries TRBV13 and TRBJ2-1, with D maybe TRBD2 (6 bases). With 4 bases removed from V and 5 bases from J, the gap between germline ends came to 24 bases. There are 18 residues in the CDR3. CDR1 and CDR2 (germline): PRHDT, FYEKMQ (reference sequence).

The CDR3 reads CASSTFRSGRHTGELFF. Written as DNA, the CDR3 is TGTGCCAGCAGCACCTTCCGGAGCGGGAGACATACCGGGGAGCTGTTTTTT. The gene calls are TRBV5-6 and TRBJ2-2; 8 positions match TRBD2. The V and J ends lost 4 bases and 5 bases, in that order; junction bases with no gene match: 13. This CDR3 is built from 17 residues. Per the germline V gene, CDR1 is SGHDT and CDR2 is YYEEEE.

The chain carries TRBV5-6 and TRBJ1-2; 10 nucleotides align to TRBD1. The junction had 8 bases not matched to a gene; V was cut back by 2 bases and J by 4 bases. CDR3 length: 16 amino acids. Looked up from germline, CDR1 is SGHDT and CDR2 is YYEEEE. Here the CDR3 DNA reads TGTGCCAGCAGCTTTGGAAGACAGGGGGCTGGCTATGGCTACACCTTC. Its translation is CASSFGRQGAGYGYTF.